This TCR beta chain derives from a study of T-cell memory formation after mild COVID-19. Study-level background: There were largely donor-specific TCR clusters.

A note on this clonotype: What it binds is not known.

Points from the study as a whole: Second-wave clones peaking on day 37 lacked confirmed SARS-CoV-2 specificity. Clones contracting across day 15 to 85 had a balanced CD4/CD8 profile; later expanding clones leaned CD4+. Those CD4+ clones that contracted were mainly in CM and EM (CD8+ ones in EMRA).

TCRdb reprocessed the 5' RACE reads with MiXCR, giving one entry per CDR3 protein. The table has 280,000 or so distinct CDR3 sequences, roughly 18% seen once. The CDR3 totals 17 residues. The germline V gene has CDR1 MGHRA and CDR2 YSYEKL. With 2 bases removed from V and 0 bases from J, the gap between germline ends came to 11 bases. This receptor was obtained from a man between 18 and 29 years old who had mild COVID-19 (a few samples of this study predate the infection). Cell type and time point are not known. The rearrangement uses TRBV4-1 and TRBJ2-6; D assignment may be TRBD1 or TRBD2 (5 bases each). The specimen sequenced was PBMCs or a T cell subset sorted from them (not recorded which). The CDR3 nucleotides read TGCGCCAGCAGCCAAAGGTCGAGGGGCTCTGGGGCCAACGTCCTGACTTTC. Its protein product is CASSQRSRGSGANVLTF.